This T cell receptor (beta chain) was captured by sequencing in a study of shared clonotypes between healthy human individuals. CDR3 length equals 15 residues. Looked up from germline, CDR1 is LNHDA and CDR2 is SQIVND (reference sequence). V shed 0 bases and J 4 bases; nucleotides not matched to a gene: 4. Measured with immunoSEQ multiplex PCR; TCRdb has only the in-frame clones, and not every one. Found here are 490,000 or so clones, around 80% of them singletons; the top ten hold 10% to 15%. Material: PBMCs. This TCR came from a woman in her 40s in good health. Some clones in this sample may be carry-over from other donors' samples. The V and J genes are TRBV19 and TRBJ2-5; 8 nucleotides agree with TRBD1. CDR3 coding DNA: TGTGCCAGTAGTATAGACAGGGGGCGAGGAGAGACCCAGTACTTC. Its protein is CASSIDRGRGETQYF.